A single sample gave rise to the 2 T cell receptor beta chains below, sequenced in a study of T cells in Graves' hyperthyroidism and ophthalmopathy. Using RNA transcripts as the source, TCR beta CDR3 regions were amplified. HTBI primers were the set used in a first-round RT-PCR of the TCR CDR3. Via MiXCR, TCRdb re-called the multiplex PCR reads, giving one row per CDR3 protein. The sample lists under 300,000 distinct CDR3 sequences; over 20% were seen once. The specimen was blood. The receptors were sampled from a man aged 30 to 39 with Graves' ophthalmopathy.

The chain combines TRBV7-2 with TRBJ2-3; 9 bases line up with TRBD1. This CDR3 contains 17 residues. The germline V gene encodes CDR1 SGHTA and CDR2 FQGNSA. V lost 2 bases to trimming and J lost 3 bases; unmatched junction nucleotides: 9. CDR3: CASSLRVGGQGTDTQYF. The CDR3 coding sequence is TGTGCCAGCAGCTTAAGGGTGGGCGGACAGGGGACAGATACGCAGTATTTT.

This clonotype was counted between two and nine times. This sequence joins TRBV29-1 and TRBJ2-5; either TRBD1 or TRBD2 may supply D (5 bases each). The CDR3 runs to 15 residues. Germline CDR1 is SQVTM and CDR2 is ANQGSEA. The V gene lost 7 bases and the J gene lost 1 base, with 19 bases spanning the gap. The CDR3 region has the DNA TGCAGCGCCAGGGACGGCTGGTGGGGCCAAGAGACCCAGTACTTC. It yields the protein CSARDGWWGQETQYF.